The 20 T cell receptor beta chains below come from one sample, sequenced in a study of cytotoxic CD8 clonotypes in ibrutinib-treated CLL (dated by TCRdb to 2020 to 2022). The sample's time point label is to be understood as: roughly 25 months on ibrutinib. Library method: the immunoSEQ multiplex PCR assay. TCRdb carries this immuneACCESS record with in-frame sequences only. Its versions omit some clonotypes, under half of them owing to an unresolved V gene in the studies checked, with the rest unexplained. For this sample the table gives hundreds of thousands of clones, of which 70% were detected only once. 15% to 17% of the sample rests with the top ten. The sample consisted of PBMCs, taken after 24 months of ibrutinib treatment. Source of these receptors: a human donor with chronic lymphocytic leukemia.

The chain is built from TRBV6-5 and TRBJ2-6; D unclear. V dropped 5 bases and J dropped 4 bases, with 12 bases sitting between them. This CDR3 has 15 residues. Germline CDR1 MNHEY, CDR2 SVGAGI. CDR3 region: CASSGESLGANVLTF. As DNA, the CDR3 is TGTGCCAGCAGTGGAGAGTCGCTAGGGGCCAACGTCCTGACTTTC.

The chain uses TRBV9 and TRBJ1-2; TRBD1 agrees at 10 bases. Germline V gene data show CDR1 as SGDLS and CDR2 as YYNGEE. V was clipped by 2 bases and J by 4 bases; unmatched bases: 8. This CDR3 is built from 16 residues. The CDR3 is CASSVSTGTGVYGYTF. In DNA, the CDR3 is TGTGCCAGCAGCGTCTCGACCGGGACAGGGGTCTATGGCTACACCTTC.

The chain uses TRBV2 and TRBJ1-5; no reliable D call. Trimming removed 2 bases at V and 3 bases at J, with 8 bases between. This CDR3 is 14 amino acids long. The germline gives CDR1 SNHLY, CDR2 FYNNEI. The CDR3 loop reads CASSEQDLNQPQHF. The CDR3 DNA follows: TGTGCCAGCAGTGAACAGGACCTCAATCAGCCCCAGCATTTT.

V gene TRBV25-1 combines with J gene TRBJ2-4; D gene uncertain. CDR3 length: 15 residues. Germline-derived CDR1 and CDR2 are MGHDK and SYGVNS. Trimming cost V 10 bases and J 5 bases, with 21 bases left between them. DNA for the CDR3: TGTGCCACCCAACGGGCGTCTGATCGGGAAAACATTCAGTACTTC. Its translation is CATQRASDRENIQYF.

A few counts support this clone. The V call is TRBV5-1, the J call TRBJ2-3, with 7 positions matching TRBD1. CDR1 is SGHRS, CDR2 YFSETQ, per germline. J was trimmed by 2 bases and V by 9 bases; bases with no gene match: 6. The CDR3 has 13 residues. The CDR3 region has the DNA TGCGCCACGCGACAGGGAAACACAGATACGCAGTATTTT. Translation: CATRQGNTDTQYF.

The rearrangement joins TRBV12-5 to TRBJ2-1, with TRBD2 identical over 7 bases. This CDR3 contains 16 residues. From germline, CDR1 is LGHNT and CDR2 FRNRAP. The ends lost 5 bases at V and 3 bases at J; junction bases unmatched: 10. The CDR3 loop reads CASGLGYPSGYNEQFF. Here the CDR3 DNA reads TGTGCTAGTGGTCTGGGATATCCTAGCGGCTACAATGAGCAGTTCTTC.

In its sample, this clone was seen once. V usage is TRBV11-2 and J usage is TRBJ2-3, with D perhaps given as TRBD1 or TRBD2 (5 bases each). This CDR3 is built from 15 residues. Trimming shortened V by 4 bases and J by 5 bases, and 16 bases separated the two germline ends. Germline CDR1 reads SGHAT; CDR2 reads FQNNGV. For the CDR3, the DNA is TGTGCCAGCAGCTCCCGGATACCGAGGGGAGATACGCAGTATTTT. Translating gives CASSSRIPRGDTQYF.

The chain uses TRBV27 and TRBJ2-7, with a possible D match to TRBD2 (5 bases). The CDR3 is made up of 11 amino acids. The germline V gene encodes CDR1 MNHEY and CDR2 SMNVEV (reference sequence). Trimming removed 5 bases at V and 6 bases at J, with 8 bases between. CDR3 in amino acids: CASSMSGEQYF. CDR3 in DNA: TGTGCCAGCAGTATGAGCGGCGAGCAGTACTTC.

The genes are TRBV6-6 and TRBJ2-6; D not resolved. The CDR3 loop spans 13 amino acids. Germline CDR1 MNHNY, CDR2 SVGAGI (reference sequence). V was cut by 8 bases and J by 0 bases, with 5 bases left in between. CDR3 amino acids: CASEISGANVLTF. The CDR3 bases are TGTGCCAGCGAGATCTCTGGGGCCAACGTCCTGACTTTC.

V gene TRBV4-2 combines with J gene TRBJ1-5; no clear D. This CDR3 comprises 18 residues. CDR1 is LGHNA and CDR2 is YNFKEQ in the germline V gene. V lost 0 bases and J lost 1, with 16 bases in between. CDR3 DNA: TGTGCCAGCAGCCAAGATACTCGTGGGGAGTGGAGCAATCAGCCCCAGCATTTT. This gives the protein CASSQDTRGEWSNQPQHF.

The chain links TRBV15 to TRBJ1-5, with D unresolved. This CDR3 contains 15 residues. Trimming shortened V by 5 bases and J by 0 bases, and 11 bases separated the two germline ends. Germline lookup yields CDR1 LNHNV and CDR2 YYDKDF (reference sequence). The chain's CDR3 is CATSLRRDSNQPQHF. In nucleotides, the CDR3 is TGTGCCACCAGCCTCCGACGGGATAGCAATCAGCCCCAGCATTTT.

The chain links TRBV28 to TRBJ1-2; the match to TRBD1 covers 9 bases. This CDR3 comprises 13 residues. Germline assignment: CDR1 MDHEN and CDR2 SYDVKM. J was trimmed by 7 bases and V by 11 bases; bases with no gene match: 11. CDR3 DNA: TGTGCCCTTGGGGACAGGGTACTCGGTGGCTACACCTTC. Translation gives CALGDRVLGGYTF.

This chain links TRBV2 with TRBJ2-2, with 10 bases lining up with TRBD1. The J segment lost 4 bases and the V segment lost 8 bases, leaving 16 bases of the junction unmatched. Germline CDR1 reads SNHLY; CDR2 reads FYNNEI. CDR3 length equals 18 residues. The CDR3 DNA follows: TGTGCCAGCTTTCCCCTAAGACCGGGACAGGGGATCACCGGGGAGCTGTTTTTT. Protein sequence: CASFPLRPGQGITGELFF.

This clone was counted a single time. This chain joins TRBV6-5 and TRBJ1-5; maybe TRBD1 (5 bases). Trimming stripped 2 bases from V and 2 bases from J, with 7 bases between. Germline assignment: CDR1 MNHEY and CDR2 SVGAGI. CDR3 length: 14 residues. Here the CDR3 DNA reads TGTGCCAGCAGTTACCAAGGGGGCAATCAGCCCCAGCATTTT. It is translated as CASSYQGGNQPQHF.

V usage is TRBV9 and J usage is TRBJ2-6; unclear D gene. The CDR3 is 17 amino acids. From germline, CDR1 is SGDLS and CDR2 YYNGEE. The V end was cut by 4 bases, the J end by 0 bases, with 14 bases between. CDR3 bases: TGTGCCAGCAGCCCTCCCCGACAACCCTCTGGGGCCAACGTCCTGACTTTC. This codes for CASSPPRQPSGANVLTF.

The CDR3 loop is CASSPETSDLREQYF. In DNA, the CDR3 is TGCGCCAGCAGCCCGGAGACTAGCGATCTACGCGAGCAGTACTTC. The V gene is TRBV5-1, the J gene TRBJ2-7, with 8 bases that match TRBD2. There are 15 residues in the CDR3. The V gene's germline CDR1 is SGHRS and CDR2 YFSETQ. V shed 4 bases, J shed 6 bases, and the junction held 12 bases outside the gene matches.

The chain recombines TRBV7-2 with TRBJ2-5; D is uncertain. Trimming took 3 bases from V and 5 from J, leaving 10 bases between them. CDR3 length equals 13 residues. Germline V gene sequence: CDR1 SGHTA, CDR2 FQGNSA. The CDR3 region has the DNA TGTGCCAGCAGCTTGAGGAGAACGGAGACCCAGTACTTC. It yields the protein CASSLRRTETQYF. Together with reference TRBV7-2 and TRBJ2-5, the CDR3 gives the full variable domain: GAGVSQSPSNKVTEKGKDVELRCDPISGHTALYWYRQSLGQGLEFLIYFQGNSAPDKSGLPSDRFSAERTGGSVSTLTIQRTQQEDSAVYLCASSLRRTETQYFGPGTRLLVL.

The CDR3, as DNA: TGTGCCAGCAGTTACTTTAGCGGGAGAATAAATGAGCAGTTCTTC. Amino acids: CASSYFSGRINEQFF. The rearrangement joins TRBV6-6 to TRBJ2-1, with TRBD2 identical over 9 bases. This CDR3 region has 15 residues. In germline, CDR1 is MNHNY, CDR2 SVGAGI (reference sequence). V gave up 1 base and J gave up 7 bases; unmatched junction bases: 5.

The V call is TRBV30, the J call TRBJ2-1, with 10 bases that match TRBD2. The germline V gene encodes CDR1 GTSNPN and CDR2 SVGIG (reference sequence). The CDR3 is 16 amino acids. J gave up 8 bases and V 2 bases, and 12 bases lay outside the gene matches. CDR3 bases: TGTGCCTGGAGTCTTTTATCTAGCGGGAGAACGGATGAGCAGTTCTTC. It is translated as CAWSLLSSGRTDEQFF.

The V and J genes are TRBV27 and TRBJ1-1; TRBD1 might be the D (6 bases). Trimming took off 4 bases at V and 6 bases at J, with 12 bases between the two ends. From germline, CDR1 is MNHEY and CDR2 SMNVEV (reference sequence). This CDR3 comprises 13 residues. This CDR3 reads CASSYRDLAEAFF. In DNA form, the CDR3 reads TGTGCCAGCAGTTACAGGGACTTGGCTGAAGCTTTCTTT.